This T cell receptor beta chain was recorded in a study of shared clonotypes between healthy human individuals. The protocol was immunoSEQ multiplex PCR, while the TCRdb copy is restricted to in-frame clones and leaves out a portion. The sample lists hundreds of thousands of clones, 60% to 75% seen once, with around 1.8% in the top ten. The receptor was isolated from a woman in her 30s in good health. The sample consisted of memory CD4+ T cells sorted from blood. Subset: CD45RA-negative fraction.

The chain's CDR3 is CASSPLAGLSYEQYF. The CDR3 nucleotides read TGCGCCAGCAGCCCCTTAGCGGGACTCTCCTACGAGCAGTACTTC. This chain uses TRBV4-1 with TRBJ2-7; 8 bases are shared with TRBD2. Unmatched junction bases numbered 5, after V lost 4 bases and J lost 0 bases. There are 15 residues in the CDR3. The germline CDR1 and CDR2 sequences are MGHRA and YSYEKL.